Following are 25 T cell receptor beta chains from one sample sequenced in a study of blood T cell repertoires in COVID-19. Method: immunoSEQ multiplex PCR; TCRdb's copy keeps in-frame clones and lacks some. The sample lists fewer than 200,000 clones; 75% to 90% were seen once. Sequences were obtained from peripheral blood. Every receptor here comes from a man between 60 and 75 years old with acute or convalescent COVID-19.

This chain joins TRBV5-1 and TRBJ2-3; 7 positions agree with TRBD2. The CDR3 is 15 residues long. V was clipped by 6 bases and J by 4 bases; unmatched bases: 11. Germline V lookup: CDR1 SGHRS, CDR2 YFSETQ. The CDR3 nucleotides are TGCGCCAGCATGGGTGCGAGCGGGATTTCAGATACGCAGTATTTT. The encoded protein is CASMGASGISDTQYF.

This clone turned up a few times. The V and J genes are TRBV9 and TRBJ1-4; tentatively, D is TRBD1 (5 bases). The germline V and J ends were trimmed by 7 bases and 0 bases, with 13 bases remaining between them. Germline loops: CDR1 SGDLS, CDR2 YYNGEE. The CDR3 loop spans 15 amino acids. CDR3 in DNA: TGTGCCAGCGGGCGGGGCTTAGCAACTAATGAAAAACTGTTTTTT. This encodes CASGRGLATNEKLFF.

The chain recombines TRBV19 with TRBJ2-1, with D possibly TRBD1 on 6 matching bases. V was trimmed by 4 bases and J by 6 bases, leaving 13 bases between them. Looked up from germline, CDR1 is LNHDA and CDR2 is SQIVND (reference sequence). CDR3 length equals 14 residues. The CDR3 is CASSSSGGGNEQFF. The CDR3 bases are TGTGCCAGTAGTAGCAGTGGGGGCGGCAATGAGCAGTTCTTC.

The rearrangement uses TRBV3-1 (or the pseudogene TRBV3-2) and TRBJ1-5; TRBD1 matches 8 bases. Trimming removed 0 bases from V and 7 bases from J; junction bases left unmatched: 2. In germline, CDR1 is LGHDT, CDR2 YNNKEL (reference sequence). The CDR3 loop spans 14 amino acids. The CDR3 loop reads CASSQENRGQPQHF. CDR3 DNA sequence: TGTGCCAGCAGCCAAGAAAACAGGGGGCAGCCCCAGCATTTT.

The chain carries TRBV7-9 and TRBJ1-2; TRBD1 matches at 11 bases. Germline CDR1 and CDR2: SEHNR and FQNEAQ (reference sequence). The J segment lost 4 bases and the V segment lost 5 bases, leaving 6 bases of the junction unmatched. CDR3 length equals 15 residues. This chain's CDR3 is CASSPSGQGGYGYTF. In DNA form, the CDR3 reads TGTGCCAGCAGCCCCTCGGGACAGGGGGGCTATGGCTACACCTTC.

The chain joins TRBV11-2 to TRBJ2-5; no clear D. Germline V gene data show CDR1 as SGHAT and CDR2 as FQNNGV. The CDR3 runs to 14 residues. Trimming took 3 bases from V and 5 from J, leaving 13 bases between them. The CDR3 sequence is CASSFLRISETQYF. The CDR3 DNA sequence: TGTGCCAGCAGCTTTCTGCGGATTTCGGAGACCCAGTACTTC.

This clone was picked up a small number of times. This rearrangement joins TRBV6-5 to TRBJ1-2; no definite D call. This CDR3 has 15 amino acids. Germline V gene data show CDR1 as MNHEY and CDR2 as SVGAGI. V was pared by 1 base and J by 1 base, with 10 bases between. The CDR3, as DNA: TGTGCCAGCAGTTACTTAGCGGGGAGTAACTATGGCTACACCTTC. It is translated as CASSYLAGSNYGYTF.

Here the CDR3 reads CASSLEGSGRKTQYF. CDR3 coding DNA: TGCGCCAGCAGCTTGGAAGGTAGCGGGAGAAAGACCCAGTACTTC. The gene calls are TRBV5-1 and TRBJ2-5; 9 nucleotides match TRBD2. Germline CDR1 reads SGHRS; CDR2 reads YFSETQ. The V and J ends lost 0 bases and 6 bases, in that order; junction bases with no gene match: 6. CDR3 length: 15 residues.

This clone was seen a few times. The chain recombines TRBV19 with TRBJ1-2; TRBD1 agrees at 10 bases. V dropped 5 bases and J dropped 3; count of bases not matched to a gene: 3. CDR1 and CDR2 (germline): LNHDA, SQIVND (reference sequence). The CDR3 runs 14 residues. CDR3 in DNA: TGTGCCAGTAGTGGGACAGGGGTCGACTATGGCTACACCTTC. Amino acids: CASSGTGVDYGYTF.

The chain is built from TRBV21-1 and TRBJ2-2; the table's D gene call, TRBD1, was not cross checked with the DNA. TRBV21-1 is a recognized pseudogene. CDR3 length equals 16 residues. The CDR3 sequence: CASRLPGHQNTGELFF. The CDR3 DNA reads as TGTGCCAGCCGACTCCCGGGACATCAGAACACCGGGGAGCTGTTTTTT.

The chain recombines TRBV19 with TRBJ1-1; 7 bases are a match to TRBD1. The CDR3 has 12 residues. Germline CDR1 is LNHDA and CDR2 is SQIVND (reference sequence). V gave up 4 bases and J gave up 5 bases; unmatched junction bases: 1. CDR3 in amino acids: CASSNRGTEAFF. CDR3 bases: TGTGCCAGTAGTAACAGGGGAACTGAAGCTTTCTTT.

The genes are TRBV6-1 and TRBJ2-7; TRBD2 is a possible D gene (6 bases). Trimming shortened V by 4 bases and J by 4 bases, and 23 bases separated the two germline ends. This CDR3 spans 17 amino acids. Per germline, CDR1 MNHNS and CDR2 SASEGT. The CDR3 loop reads CASSVRTSRIGGYEQYF. The CDR3 nucleotides read TGTGCCAGCAGTGTTCGGACCAGTCGGATCGGGGGTTACGAGCAGTACTTC.

The gene calls are TRBV7-2 and TRBJ1-5; D not resolved. Germline values: CDR1 SGHTA, CDR2 FQGNSA. V was clipped by 7 bases and J by 3 bases, with 10 bases between them. The CDR3 is 13 amino acids. The CDR3 here is CASTPSPNQPQHF. In nucleotides, the CDR3 is TGTGCCAGCACCCCTTCTCCCAATCAGCCCCAGCATTTT. Variable domain in full (rest from reference TRBV7-2 and TRBJ1-5): GAGVSQSPSNKVTEKGKDVELRCDPISGHTALYWYRQSLGQGLEFLIYFQGNSAPDKSGLPSDRFSAERTGGSVSTLTIQRTQQEDSAVYLCASTPSPNQPQHFGDGTRLSIL.

The CDR3 DNA is TGTGCCAGCGGACCTCCGGGACAGGGAAACAATCAGCCCCAGCATTTT. Residues: CASGPPGQGNNQPQHF. The chain uses TRBV7-9 and TRBJ1-5; the match to TRBD1 covers 9 bases. Germline CDR1 reads SEHNR; CDR2 reads FQNEAQ (reference sequence). V shed 8 bases and J 3 bases; nucleotides not matched to a gene: 11. There are 16 residues in the CDR3.

Details on this clone: Other nucleotide sequences from this sample produce the same CDR3. The chain joins TRBV9 to TRBJ2-7; possibly TRBD1 for D (5 bases). V gave up 0 bases and J gave up 2 bases, with 9 bases separating them. Germline-derived CDR1 and CDR2 are SGDLS and YYNGEE. The CDR3 spans 14 residues. In nucleotides, the CDR3 is TGTGCCAGCAGCGTAGCAACAGGAGCCTACGAGCAGTACTTC. It codes for CASSVATGAYEQYF.

The chain couples TRBV4-1 to TRBJ2-7, with TRBD1 matching 9 bases. J was trimmed by 9 bases and V by 0 bases; bases with no gene match: 15. This CDR3 is built from 17 residues. Germline loops: CDR1 MGHRA, CDR2 YSYEKL. CDR3 in amino acids: CASSQEPTTGQGLGQYF. The CDR3 nucleotides are TGCGCCAGCAGCCAAGAGCCTACTACGGGACAGGGTTTAGGGCAGTACTTC.

This rearrangement joins TRBV5-1 to TRBJ1-2; D possibly corresponds to TRBD1 (5 bases). The V end lost 1 base, the J end lost 2 bases, and 15 bases lay between the germline ends. CDR3 length: 16 amino acids. Germline V gene data show CDR1 as SGHRS and CDR2 as YFSETQ. The CDR3 coding sequence is TGCGCCAGCAGCTTGTTGGGTAGGGGCTCGAACTATGGCTACACCTTC. It codes for CASSLLGRGSNYGYTF. Together with reference TRBV5-1 and TRBJ1-2, the CDR3 gives the full variable domain: KAGVTQTPRYLIKTRGQQVTLSCSPISGHRSVSWYQQTPGQGLQFLFEYFSETQRNKGNFPGRFSGRQFSNSRSEMNVSTLELGDSALYLCASSLLGRGSNYGYTFGSGTRLTVV.

The J gene is TRBJ2-1, the V gene TRBV14; 9 bases line up with TRBD2. J lost 2 bases, V lost 0 bases, and 5 bases had no gene match. The CDR3 runs 17 residues. Germline CDR1 SGHDN, CDR2 FVKESK. The CDR3, as DNA: TGTGCCAGCAGCCAAGACTGGGGGACTAGCCCCTACAATGAGCAGTTCTTC. It codes for CASSQDWGTSPYNEQFF.

The V gene is TRBV7-7, the J gene TRBJ2-5, with D maybe TRBD1 (6 bases). Per the germline V gene, CDR1 is SSHAT and CDR2 is FNYEAQ (reference sequence). The CDR3 spans 13 residues. Trimming cost V 5 bases and J 2 bases, with 9 bases left between them. The DNA for the CDR3 is TGTGCCAGCAGCAAGGACAGTCAAGAGACCCAGTACTTC. Translation: CASSKDSQETQYF.

This clone was seen a single time. The chain uses TRBV27 and TRBJ2-6; the match to TRBD2 covers 8 bases. CDR1 and CDR2 (germline): MNHEY, SMNVEV (reference sequence). The ends lost 6 bases at V and 4 bases at J; junction bases unmatched: 8. CDR3 length: 16 residues. The CDR3 DNA reads as TGTGCCAGCAGGCCCAGCGGGAGTACCGGGGCCAACGTCCTGACTTTC. Protein product: CASRPSGSTGANVLTF.

V usage is TRBV7-9 and J usage is TRBJ1-1; 8 bases map to TRBD1. This CDR3 contains 13 residues. The J segment lost 7 bases and the V segment lost 4 bases, leaving 5 bases of the junction unmatched. Germline CDR1 reads SEHNR; CDR2 reads FQNEAQ (reference sequence). The CDR3 DNA sequence: TGTGCCAGCAGCTCCCAACAGGGGGGTGAAGCTTTCTTT. This encodes CASSSQQGGEAFF. The full variable domain, in which reference TRBV7-9 and TRBJ1-1 provide the parts outside the CDR3, is DTGVSQNPRHKITKRGQNVTFRCDPISEHNRLYWYRQTLGQGPEFLTYFQNEAQLEKSRLLSDRFSAERPKGSFSTLEIQRTEQGDSAMYLCASSSQQGGEAFFGQGTRLTVV.

The V call is TRBV11-3, the J call TRBJ2-3; unclear D gene. The CDR3 loop spans 12 amino acids. Germline V lookup: CDR1 SGHNT, CDR2 YENEEA. V was cut by 0 bases and J by 6 bases, with 4 bases left in between. The CDR3 DNA is TGTGCCAGCAGCTTAGAGTCGGATACGCAGTATTTT. Protein product: CASSLESDTQYF.

This chain links TRBV9 with TRBJ2-5, with D possibly being TRBD2 (5 bases). Trimming left V 2 bases short and J 2 bases short, with 13 bases between. The CDR3 has 15 residues. Per germline, CDR1 SGDLS and CDR2 YYNGEE. The chain's CDR3 is CASSVGGPPQETQYF. The DNA of the CDR3 is TGTGCCAGCAGCGTGGGCGGGCCACCACAAGAGACCCAGTACTTC.

This chain uses TRBV19 with TRBJ1-5; 7 bases fit TRBD1. Germline V gives CDR1 LNHDA, CDR2 SQIVND (reference sequence). V lost 7 bases, J lost 2 bases, and 11 bases stayed unmatched. This CDR3 comprises 16 residues. The CDR3 sequence: CASIKGAGSGNQPQHF. As DNA, the CDR3 is TGTGCCAGTATTAAGGGGGCGGGTAGTGGCAATCAGCCCCAGCATTTT.

In this sample, this clone turned up a few times. DNA for the CDR3: TGCGCCAGCAGCTTTGGCAGGGTTCAAGGTAGCGAGCAGTACTTC. Amino acids: CASSFGRVQGSEQYF. This chain connects TRBV5-1 to TRBJ2-7; D is perhaps TRBD1 (5 bases). The CDR3 is made up of 15 amino acids. Germline V lookup: CDR1 SGHRS, CDR2 YFSETQ. The V gene lost 2 bases and the J gene lost 6 bases, with 18 bases spanning the gap.